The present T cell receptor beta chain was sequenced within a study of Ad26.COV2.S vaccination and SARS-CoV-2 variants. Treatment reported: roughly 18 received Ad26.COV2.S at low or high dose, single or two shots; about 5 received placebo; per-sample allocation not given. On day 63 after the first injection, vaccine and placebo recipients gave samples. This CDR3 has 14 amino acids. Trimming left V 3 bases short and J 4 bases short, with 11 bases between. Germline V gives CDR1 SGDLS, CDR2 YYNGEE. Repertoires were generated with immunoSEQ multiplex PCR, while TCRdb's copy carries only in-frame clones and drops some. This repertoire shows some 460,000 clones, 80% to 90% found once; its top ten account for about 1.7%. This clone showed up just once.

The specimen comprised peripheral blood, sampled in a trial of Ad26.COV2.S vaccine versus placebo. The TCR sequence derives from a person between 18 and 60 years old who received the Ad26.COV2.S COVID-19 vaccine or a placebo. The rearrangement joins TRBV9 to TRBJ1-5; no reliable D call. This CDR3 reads CASSAYSGNQPQHF. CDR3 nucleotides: TGTGCCAGCAGCGCGTACAGTGGTAATCAGCCCCAGCATTTT.